In its sample, the clone carrying this TCR beta chain is medium-sized (0.01 to 0.1%). Antigen specificity is unknown. The protocol was immunoSEQ multiplex PCR, while the TCRdb copy is restricted to in-frame clones and leaves out a portion. In the table there are some 80,000 clones, about 83% of which are singletons. The data stem from a study of OX40 agonist ivuxolimab in advanced cancers. Study-wide findings and caveats: Clonal expansion by week 6 occurred in CD4+ and CD8+ blood T cells (at 0.1 to 3.0 mg/kg). Some patients without response likewise showed low normalized clonal expansion.

V gave up 1 base and J gave up 5 bases, with 7 bases separating them. The V gene's germline CDR1 is SGHDT and CDR2 YYEEEE. CDR3 length: 12 residues. The input for sequencing was CD4+ or CD8+ T cells sorted from blood, taken in a trial of the OX40 agonist ivuxolimab. The receptor's source is an adult with an advanced solid tumor such as melanoma, head and neck, liver or kidney cancer. The V gene is TRBV5-6, the J gene TRBJ2-7, with no clear D. The DNA of the CDR3 is TGTGCCAGCAGCTTGCGTGACGACGAGCAGTACTTC. This codes for CASSLRDDEQYF.